The clone carrying this TCR beta chain was recorded a few times. Antigen unknown. These data originate in a study of cytomegalovirus exposure and HLA in healthy donors. Trimming took off 4 bases at V and 2 bases at J, with 11 bases between the two ends. CDR3 length: 13 amino acids. Looked up from germline, CDR1 is GTSNPN and CDR2 is SVGIG (reference sequence). Study-wide results and limits: Altogether, 170 or so TCR beta chains were recorded as cytomegalovirus-associated. Most subjects had HLA-A and HLA-B alleles reportedly predicted accurately by TCR beta sequences.

Primers included in the PCR were 60 Vbeta and 13 Jbeta primers. Assay: immunoSEQ multiplex PCR; the TCRdb copy retains only in-frame clones and omits some. The sample contains 200,000 to 300,000 clones, roughly 85% of which appear only once. Material: PBMCs. V is TRBV30 and J is TRBJ2-5; tentative D call: TRBD2 (7 bases). The sequence came from a girl aged 2 to 9 in good health and CMV-seronegative. The DNA for the CDR3 is TGTGCCTGGACCAAGGGGGGGCAAGAGACCCAGTACTTC. This gives the protein CAWTKGGQETQYF.